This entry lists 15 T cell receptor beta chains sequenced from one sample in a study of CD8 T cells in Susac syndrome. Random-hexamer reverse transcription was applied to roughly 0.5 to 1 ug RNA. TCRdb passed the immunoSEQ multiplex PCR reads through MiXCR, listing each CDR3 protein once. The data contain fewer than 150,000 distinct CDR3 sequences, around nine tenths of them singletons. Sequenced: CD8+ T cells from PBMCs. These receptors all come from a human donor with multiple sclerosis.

CDR3 coding DNA: TGTGCCAGCAGCTTAGTACAGACCGGACTAGGTGAAGCTTTCTTT. It specifies CASSLVQTGLGEAFF. This rearrangement joins TRBV7-9 to TRBJ1-1; no definite D call. The CDR3 has 15 residues. Germline V gives CDR1 SEHNR, CDR2 FQNEAQ (reference sequence). With 1 base removed from V and 7 bases from J, the gap between germline ends came to 16 bases.

CDR3 amino acids: CASSFEGGNQPQHF. The CDR3 DNA follows: TGTGCCAGCAGTTTCGAGGGTGGCAATCAGCCCCAGCATTTT. The chain uses TRBV27 and TRBJ1-5, with D uncertain. Per the germline V gene, CDR1 is MNHEY and CDR2 is SMNVEV (reference sequence). The CDR3 spans 14 residues. V was shortened by 3 bases and J by 2 bases, with 8 bases between the two germline ends.

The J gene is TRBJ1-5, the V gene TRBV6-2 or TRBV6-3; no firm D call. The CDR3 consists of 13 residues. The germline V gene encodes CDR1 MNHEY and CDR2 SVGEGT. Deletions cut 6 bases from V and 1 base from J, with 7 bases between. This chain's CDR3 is CASRPPSNQPQHF. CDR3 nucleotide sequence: TGTGCCAGCAGACCCCCCAGCAATCAGCCCCAGCATTTT.

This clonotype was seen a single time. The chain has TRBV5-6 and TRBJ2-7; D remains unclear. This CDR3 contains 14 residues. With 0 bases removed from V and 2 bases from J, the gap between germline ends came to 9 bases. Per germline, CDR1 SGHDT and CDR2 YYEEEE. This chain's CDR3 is CASSLGNLPYEQYF. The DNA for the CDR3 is TGTGCCAGCAGCTTGGGGAATCTCCCCTACGAGCAGTACTTC.

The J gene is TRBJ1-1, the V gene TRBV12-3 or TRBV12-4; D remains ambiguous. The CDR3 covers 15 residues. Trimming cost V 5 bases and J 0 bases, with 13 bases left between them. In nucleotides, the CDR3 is TGTGCCAGCAGTCGCCCGGAGGGCATGAACACTGAAGCTTTCTTT. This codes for CASSRPEGMNTEAFF.

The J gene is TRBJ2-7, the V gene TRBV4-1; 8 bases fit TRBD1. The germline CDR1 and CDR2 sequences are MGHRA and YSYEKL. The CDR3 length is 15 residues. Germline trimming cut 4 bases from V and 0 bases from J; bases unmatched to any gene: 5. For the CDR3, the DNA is TGCGCCAGCAGCCCCGGGACAGGAGACTCCTACGAGCAGTACTTC. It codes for CASSPGTGDSYEQYF.

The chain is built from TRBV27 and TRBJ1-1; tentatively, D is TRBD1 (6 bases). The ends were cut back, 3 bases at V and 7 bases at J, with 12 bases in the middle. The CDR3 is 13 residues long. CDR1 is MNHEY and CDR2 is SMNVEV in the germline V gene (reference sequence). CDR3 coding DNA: TGTGCCAGCAGTTTCCCCGGGGGGCTTGAAGCTTTCTTT. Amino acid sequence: CASSFPGGLEAFF.

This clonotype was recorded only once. The chain's CDR3 is CASSDPGTLYEQYF. CDR3 DNA: TGTGCCAGCAGTGATCCCGGGACACTTTACGAGCAGTACTTC. V is TRBV2 and J is TRBJ2-7; TRBD1 is a possible D gene (6 bases). The CDR3 covers 14 residues. V was pared by 3 bases and J by 4 bases, with 13 bases between. CDR1 and CDR2 (germline): SNHLY, FYNNEI.

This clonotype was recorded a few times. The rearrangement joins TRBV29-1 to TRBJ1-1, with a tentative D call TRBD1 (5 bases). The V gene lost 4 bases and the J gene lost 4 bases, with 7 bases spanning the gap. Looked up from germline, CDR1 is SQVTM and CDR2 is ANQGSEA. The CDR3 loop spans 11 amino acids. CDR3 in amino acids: CSVGGGTEAFF. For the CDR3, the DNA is TGCAGCGTTGGGGGGGGCACTGAAGCTTTCTTT.

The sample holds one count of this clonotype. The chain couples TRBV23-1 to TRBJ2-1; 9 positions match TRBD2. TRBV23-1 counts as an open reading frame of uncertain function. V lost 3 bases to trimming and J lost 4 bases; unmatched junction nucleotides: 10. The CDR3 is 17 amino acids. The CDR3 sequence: CASSQPVLAGPYNEQFF. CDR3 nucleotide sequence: TGCGCCAGCAGTCAGCCCGTCCTAGCGGGGCCTTACAATGAGCAGTTCTTC.

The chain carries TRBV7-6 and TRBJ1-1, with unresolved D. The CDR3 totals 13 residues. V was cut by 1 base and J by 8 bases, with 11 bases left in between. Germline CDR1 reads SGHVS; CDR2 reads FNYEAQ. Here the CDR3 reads CASSLGRADEAFF. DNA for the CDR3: TGTGCCAGCAGCTTAGGTCGGGCGGACGAAGCTTTCTTT.

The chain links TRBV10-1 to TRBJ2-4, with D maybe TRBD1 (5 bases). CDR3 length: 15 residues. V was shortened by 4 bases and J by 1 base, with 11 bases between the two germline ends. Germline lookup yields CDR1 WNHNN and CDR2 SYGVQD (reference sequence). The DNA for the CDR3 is TGCGCCAGCAGTGGACAGTACGGGGCCAAAAACATTCAGTACTTC. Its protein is CASSGQYGAKNIQYF.

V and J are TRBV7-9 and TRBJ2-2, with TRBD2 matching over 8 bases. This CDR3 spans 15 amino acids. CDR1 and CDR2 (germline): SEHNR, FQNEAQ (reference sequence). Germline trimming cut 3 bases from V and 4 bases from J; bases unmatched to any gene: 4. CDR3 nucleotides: TGTGCCAGCAGCTTTAGCGGGATGAGCACCGGGGAGCTGTTTTTT. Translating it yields CASSFSGMSTGELFF. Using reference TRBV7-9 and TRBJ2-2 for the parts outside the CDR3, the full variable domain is DTGVSQNPRHKITKRGQNVTFRCDPISEHNRLYWYRQTLGQGPEFLTYFQNEAQLEKSRLLSDRFSAERPKGSFSTLEIQRTEQGDSAMYLCASSFSGMSTGELFFGEGSRLTVL.

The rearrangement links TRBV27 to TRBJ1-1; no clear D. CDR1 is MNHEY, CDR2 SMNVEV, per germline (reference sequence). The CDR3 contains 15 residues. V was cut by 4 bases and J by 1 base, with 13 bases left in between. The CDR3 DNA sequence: TGTGCCAGCAGTTCCCTGTACGGCCAGAACACTGAAGCTTTCTTT. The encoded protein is CASSSLYGQNTEAFF.

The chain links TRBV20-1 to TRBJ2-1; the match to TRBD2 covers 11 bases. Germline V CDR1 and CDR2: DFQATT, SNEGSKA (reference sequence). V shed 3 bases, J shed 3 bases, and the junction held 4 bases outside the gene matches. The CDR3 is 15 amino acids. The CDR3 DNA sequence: TGCAGTGCTAGGGGGGGACTAGCGGTCTACAATGAGCAGTTCTTC. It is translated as CSARGGLAVYNEQFF.